The sequence of this T cell receptor (beta chain) was determined in a study of CD8 T cells in Susac syndrome. Random hexamers primed reverse transcription of roughly 0.45 to 1 ug RNA. MiXCR was run by TCRdb on the immunoSEQ multiplex PCR reads, yielding one entry per CDR3 protein. The sample holds roughly 190,000 distinct CDR3 sequences; 90% to 95% are singletons and the top ten take 0.09% to 0.12%. CDR3 length equals 13 residues. Trimming stripped 3 bases from V and 5 bases from J, with 11 bases between. Per the germline V gene, CDR1 is MNHEY and CDR2 is SMNVEV (reference sequence). V gene TRBV27 combines with J gene TRBJ2-7; D possibly uses TRBD1 or TRBD2 (5 bases each). Sequences were obtained from CD4+ T cells from PBMCs. The receptor comes from a human donor in good health. For the CDR3, the DNA is TGTGCCAGCAGTTTCGGGACGAGCCACGAGCAGTACTTC. It is translated as CASSFGTSHEQYF.